The 32 T cell receptor beta chains in this list originate from one sample, sequenced in a study of early T cells in non-severe SARS-CoV-2 infection. TCRdb reanalysed the 5' RACE reads using MiXCR and keeps one entry per CDR3 protein. This sample has around 84,000 distinct CDR3 sequences, with about 10% found just once. The specimen was whole blood, collected at baseline. The receptors were gathered from an adult who was a healthcare worker with PCR-confirmed SARS-CoV-2 infection or an uninfected control (not recorded which).

This clonotype was seen many times. This rearrangement joins TRBV5-1 to TRBJ2-3; TRBD2 is a possible D gene (5 bases). CDR3 length: 14 residues. CDR1 and CDR2 from the germline V gene are SGHRS and YFSETQ. V was cut by 4 bases and J by 5 bases, with 14 bases left in between. CDR3 sequence reads: CASSPEGSGDTQYF. CDR3 nucleotides: TGCGCCAGCAGCCCCGAGGGTTCTGGAGATACGCAGTATTTT.

This rearrangement joins TRBV20-1 to TRBJ2-5; D is possibly TRBD1 or TRBD2 (5 bases each). V was cut by 6 bases and J by 5 bases, with 19 bases left in between. Per the germline V gene, CDR1 is DFQATT and CDR2 is SNEGSKA (reference sequence). The CDR3 runs to 14 residues. The CDR3 region is CSATPGPDGETQYF. The CDR3 DNA reads as TGCAGTGCCACACCGGGACCTGATGGGGAGACCCAGTACTTC.

The chain employs TRBV9 and TRBJ2-1, with 9 bases fitting TRBD2. J lost 9 bases, V lost 0 bases, and 4 bases had no gene match. The CDR3 runs to 14 residues. The V gene's germline CDR1 is SGDLS and CDR2 YYNGEE. The CDR3 DNA reads TGTGCCAGCAGCGTAGTCGTAGCGGGAGTTGAGCAGTTCTTC. It codes for CASSVVVAGVEQFF.

This clonotype was recorded at least ten times. This chain links TRBV28 with TRBJ2-7; either TRBD1 or TRBD2 may fit D (5 bases each). Germline-derived CDR1 and CDR2 are MDHEN and SYDVKM. V was cut by 5 bases and J by 4 bases, with 18 bases left in between. The CDR3 is 15 amino acids. The CDR3 loop is CASSVPGPEKYEQYF. The CDR3 region has the DNA TGTGCCAGCAGTGTTCCGGGACCAGAGAAATACGAGCAGTACTTC. The full variable domain, completed using reference TRBV28 and TRBJ2-7, is DVKVTQSSRYLVKRTGEKVFLECVQDMDHENMFWYRQDPGLGLRLIYFSYDVKMKEKGDIPEGYSVSREKKERFSLILESASTNQTSMYLCASSVPGPEKYEQYFGPGTRLTVT.

The chain is built from TRBV3-1 and TRBJ1-5, with D perhaps TRBD1 (5 bases). The CDR3 loop spans 15 amino acids. V lost 1 base and J 5 bases, leaving 12 bases between the germline ends. CDR1 LGHDT and CDR2 YNNKEL come from the germline V gene (reference sequence). The CDR3 bases are TGTGCCAGCAGCCAAGTCCCAGGGCCCTATCAGCCCCAGCATTTT. This encodes CASSQVPGPYQPQHF.

The chain is built from TRBV7-2 and TRBJ2-1; 7 bases are shared with TRBD2. This CDR3 comprises 13 residues. Germline CDR1 and CDR2: SGHTA and FQGNSA. The trim removed 8 bases at V and 10 bases at J, leaving 11 bases unmatched. Written as DNA, the CDR3 is TGTGCCAGCCGGGCTCAAGCGGGGATGGAGCAGTTCTTC. This encodes CASRAQAGMEQFF.

In this sample, this clonotype turned up many times. V is TRBV18 and J is TRBJ1-5, with 9 bases that match TRBD1. Per germline, CDR1 KGHSH and CDR2 LQKENI. V was pared by 0 bases and J by 4 bases, with 7 bases of the junction left unmatched. The CDR3 runs 17 residues. The CDR3: CASSPPQGQGSNQPQHF. The CDR3 DNA follows: TGTGCCAGCTCACCACCTCAGGGACAGGGCTCGAATCAGCCCCAGCATTTT. Using reference TRBV18 and TRBJ1-5 for the parts outside the CDR3, the full variable domain is NAGVMQNPRHLVRRRGQEARLRCSPMKGHSHVYWYRQLPEEGLKFMVYLQKENIIDESGMPKERFSAEFPKEGPSILRIQQVVRGDSAAYFCASSPPQGQGSNQPQHFGDGTRLSIL.

The table lists this clonotype with a few counts. The chain has TRBV4-1 and TRBJ1-5; 8 bases fit TRBD1. The V gene end was trimmed by 0 bases and the J gene end by 7 bases; junction bases not matched to a gene: 5. Germline V gives CDR1 MGHRA, CDR2 YSYEKL. The CDR3 runs to 15 residues. CDR3 loop: CASSQEGQGRQPQHF. CDR3 nucleotide sequence: TGCGCCAGCAGCCAAGAAGGACAGGGTAGGCAGCCCCAGCATTTT.

This rearrangement joins TRBV7-8 to TRBJ2-7; no clear D. The CDR3 extends over 16 amino acids. Germline CDR1 reads SGHVS; CDR2 reads FQNEAQ. V was shortened by 5 bases and J by 0 bases, with 17 bases between the two germline ends. CDR3 sequence reads: CASSDRRQASSYEQYF. As DNA, the CDR3 is TGTGCCAGCAGCGACCGACGGCAGGCGAGCTCCTACGAGCAGTACTTC.

The chain carries TRBV24-1 and TRBJ1-2, with D maybe TRBD1 (6 bases). This CDR3 spans 13 amino acids. V shed 5 bases and J shed 3 bases, with 9 bases lying between them. CDR1 and CDR2 (germline): KGHDR, SFDVKD. The CDR3 spells CATSGTGHYGYTF. CDR3 nucleotide sequence: TGTGCCACCAGTGGAACAGGGCACTATGGCTACACCTTC.

This clonotype was seen only a few times. J is TRBJ2-7 and V is TRBV7-9, with D uncertain. Germline V lookup: CDR1 SEHNR, CDR2 FQNEAQ (reference sequence). CDR3 length: 13 residues. Trimming removed 1 base at V and 2 bases at J, with 6 bases between. The CDR3 reads CASSLEGTYEQYF. In nucleotides, the CDR3 is TGTGCCAGCAGCTTAGAAGGGACCTACGAGCAGTACTTC.

The table lists this clonotype with a few counts. The chain combines TRBV10-3 with TRBJ2-2, with TRBD1 as a possible D gene (5 bases). CDR1 ENHRY and CDR2 SYGVKD come from the germline V gene. V was shortened by 4 bases and J by 11 bases, with 8 bases between the two germline ends. The CDR3 consists of 11 residues. DNA for the CDR3: TGTGCCATCAGTGGGGGCCCCGAGCTGTTTTTT. It encodes CAISGGPELFF.

This clonotype was detected a few times. CDR3 amino acids: CAMGQGVSGANVLTF. CDR3 coding DNA: TGTGCCATGGGACAGGGGGTCTCTGGGGCCAACGTCCTGACTTTC. V is TRBV6-1 and J is TRBJ2-6, with 11 bases matching TRBD1. The CDR3 length is 15 residues. Per germline, CDR1 MNHNS and CDR2 SASEGT. The trim removed 10 bases at V and 0 bases at J, leaving 2 bases unmatched.

The genes are TRBV3-1 and TRBJ2-3; 8 nucleotides line up with TRBD1. Trimming at V came to 0 bases and at J to 5 bases, leaving 7 bases not matched to a gene. The germline gives CDR1 LGHDT, CDR2 YNNKEL (reference sequence). This CDR3 contains 16 residues. The CDR3 loop is CASSQEETGARDTQYF. DNA for the CDR3: TGTGCCAGCAGCCAAGAAGAGACAGGGGCAAGAGATACGCAGTATTTT.

The rearrangement links TRBV10-3 to TRBJ2-1; D unclear. This CDR3 contains 13 residues. Trimming left V 10 bases short and J 0 bases short, with 10 bases between. The germline CDR1 and CDR2 sequences are ENHRY and SYGVKD. CDR3 coding DNA: TGTGCCACCAGCGTGGGCTCCTACAATGAGCAGTTCTTC. This codes for CATSVGSYNEQFF.

The chain uses TRBV5-1 and TRBJ2-1; D remains unclear. The CDR3 is made up of 12 amino acids. With 3 bases removed from V and 3 bases from J, the gap between germline ends came to 4 bases. Germline values: CDR1 SGHRS, CDR2 YFSETQ. Written as DNA, the CDR3 is TGCGCCAGCAGCTGGGACTACAATGAGCAGTTCTTC. Translating gives CASSWDYNEQFF. The full variable domain, with the rest looked up from reference TRBV5-1 and TRBJ2-1, is KAGVTQTPRYLIKTRGQQVTLSCSPISGHRSVSWYQQTPGQGLQFLFEYFSETQRNKGNFPGRFSGRQFSNSRSEMNVSTLELGDSALYLCASSWDYNEQFFGPGTRLTVL.

There are many counts of this clonotype. The chain carries TRBV10-3 and TRBJ1-1; the D gene is possibly TRBD1 (5 bases). The CDR3 runs 12 residues. Germline loops: CDR1 ENHRY, CDR2 SYGVKD. Trimming took off 8 bases at V and 5 bases at J, with 12 bases between the two ends. CDR3: CAIDEGRTEAFF. The CDR3 nucleotides read TGTGCCATCGACGAGGGACGGACTGAAGCTTTCTTT.

At least ten counts were recorded for this clonotype. This sequence joins TRBV7-6 and TRBJ2-4, with D perhaps TRBD1 (7 bases). Germline V gene sequence: CDR1 SGHVS, CDR2 FNYEAQ. V dropped 6 bases and J dropped 8 bases, with 17 bases sitting between them. The CDR3 is 14 residues long. CDR3 coding DNA: TGTGCCAGCAGTCCCCCGGGACAGCGGGACATTCAGTACTTC. Translating gives CASSPPGQRDIQYF.

The V call is TRBV7-6, the J call TRBJ2-7, with 7 bases identical to TRBD2. The CDR3 is made up of 15 amino acids. V trimming: 1 base; J trimming: 0 bases; junction bases outside the gene matches: 3. Germline assignment: CDR1 SGHVS and CDR2 FNYEAQ. The CDR3 DNA reads TGTGCCAGCAGCTTAGGAGGCGGGAGCTCCTACGAGCAGTACTTC. Translated, it gives CASSLGGGSSYEQYF.

This clonotype was observed many times. The rearrangement uses TRBV5-6 and TRBJ2-2; unclear D gene. Germline V gene lookup returns CDR1 SGHDT and CDR2 YYEEEE. The CDR3 consists of 16 residues. With 4 bases removed from V and 1 base from J, the gap between germline ends came to 14 bases. CDR3 sequence (DNA): TGTGCCAGCAGCCCGGGTTCAAGGGTGAACACCGGGGAGCTGTTTTTT. This sequence encodes CASSPGSRVNTGELFF.

The rearrangement uses TRBV11-2 and TRBJ2-7, with 7 bases lining up with TRBD1. This CDR3 has 15 residues. Germline CDR1 is SGHAT and CDR2 is FQNNGV. V dropped 5 bases and J dropped 2; count of bases not matched to a gene: 9. The CDR3 nucleotides read TGTGCCAGCAGCCCTACTGCAGGGGGAGCCTACGAGCAGTACTTC. Protein: CASSPTAGGAYEQYF. The full variable domain, its missing parts supplied by reference TRBV11-2 and TRBJ2-7, is EAGVAQSPRYKIIEKRQSVAFWCNPISGHATLYWYQQILGQGPKLLIQFQNNGVVDDSQLPKDRFSAERLKGVDSTLKIQPAKLEDSAVYLCASSPTAGGAYEQYFGPGTRLTVT.

With regard to this clonotype: A far larger clone is a single base away, which makes a read error likely. The chain links TRBV6-1 to TRBJ2-7; D uncertain. Per germline, CDR1 MNHNS and CDR2 SASEGT. With 5 bases removed from V and 2 bases from J, the gap between germline ends came to 1 base. The CDR3 loop spans 10 amino acids. The CDR3 sequence: CASSTYEQYF. As DNA, the CDR3 is TGTGCCAGCAGTACCTACGAGCAGTACTTC.

This clonotype was counted ten times or more. The CDR3 DNA sequence: TGCAGTGCTGCCACTAGCGGCAACACCGGGGAGCTGTTTTTT. Protein: CSAATSGNTGELFF. The chain couples TRBV20-1 to TRBJ2-2, with 8 nucleotides matching TRBD2. This CDR3 spans 14 amino acids. V gave up 5 bases and J gave up 2 bases; unmatched junction bases: 4. From germline, CDR1 is DFQATT and CDR2 SNEGSKA (reference sequence).

This clonotype was recorded a few times. The rearrangement links TRBV5-5 to TRBJ1-4; no clear D gene. CDR1 is SGHKS and CDR2 is YYEKEE in the germline V gene (reference sequence). Trimming stripped 0 bases from V and 0 bases from J, with 6 bases between. The CDR3 has 15 residues. The CDR3 DNA sequence: TGTGCCAGCAGCTTGGGGGAGGCAACTAATGAAAAACTGTTTTTT. The encoded protein is CASSLGEATNEKLFF.

This clonotype was recorded many times. V is TRBV2 and J is TRBJ2-3; maybe TRBD2 (6 bases). Germline V gives CDR1 SNHLY, CDR2 FYNNEI. Trimming stripped 5 bases from V and 11 bases from J, with 14 bases between. The CDR3 runs 12 residues. The CDR3 sequence is CASSIQTRWQYF. CDR3 DNA sequence: TGTGCCAGCAGTATCCAGACTAGGTGGCAGTATTTT.

The sample holds many counts of this clonotype. Compared with germline, one end of the junction differs, possibly owing to a read error. The chain has TRBV7-2 and TRBJ2-7; TRBD2 agrees at 7 bases. The CDR3 length is 13 residues. Germline V lookup: CDR1 SGHTA, CDR2 FQGNSA. The CDR3 sequence is CASNLRSGGEQYF. DNA of the CDR3: TGTGCCAGCAACTTACGGTCCGGGGGGGAGCAGTACTTC.

This clonotype has more than one count but fewer than ten. This chain joins TRBV2 and TRBJ2-5; possibly TRBD2 for D (5 bases). V lost 5 bases and J lost 1, with 14 bases in between. Germline V gives CDR1 SNHLY, CDR2 FYNNEI. The CDR3 is 15 residues long. CDR3 loop: CASSSRRRGQETQYF. The CDR3 DNA is TGTGCCAGCAGTAGTAGGAGGAGAGGCCAAGAGACCCAGTACTTC.

The rearrangement links TRBV4-2 to TRBJ2-7; D uncertain. Germline V gene sequence: CDR1 LGHNA, CDR2 YNFKEQ. The CDR3 length is 18 residues. V was shortened by 0 bases and J by 0 bases, with 18 bases between the two germline ends. DNA of the CDR3: TGTGCCAGCAGCCAAGAACGGCAGAGGCAGGTTTCCTCCTACGAGCAGTACTTC. Translated, it gives CASSQERQRQVSSYEQYF.

This clonotype was detected only a few times. This chain uses TRBV11-3 with TRBJ2-5; TRBD2 is a possible D gene (5 bases). The ends were cut back, 0 bases at V and 5 bases at J, with 10 bases in the middle. The CDR3 runs to 14 residues. Germline V gives CDR1 SGHNT, CDR2 YENEEA. The CDR3 DNA reads as TGTGCCAGCAGCTTAGATCGGGGTACGGAGACCCAGTACTTC. Encoded protein: CASSLDRGTETQYF.

This sequence joins TRBV28 and TRBJ1-5; 7 bases agree with TRBD1. Germline-derived CDR1 and CDR2 are MDHEN and SYDVKM. The length of the CDR3 is 13 residues. The trim removed 10 bases at V and 6 bases at J, leaving 9 bases unmatched. The CDR3: CATRGAGSQPQHF. In nucleotides, the CDR3 is TGTGCCACCAGGGGGGCGGGAAGTCAGCCCCAGCATTTT.

In this sample, this clonotype turned up a few times. The DNA for the CDR3 is TGTGCCAGCAGCTCGGGACTAGCGGGAAACAATGAGCAGTTCTTC. Its protein product is CASSSGLAGNNEQFF. This chain links TRBV27 with TRBJ2-1; 13 bases map to TRBD2. The CDR3 totals 15 residues. V trimming: 6 bases; J trimming: 5 bases; junction bases outside the gene matches: 4. Germline V lookup: CDR1 MNHEY, CDR2 SMNVEV (reference sequence).

This clonotype has a count of ten or more. For the CDR3, the DNA is TGTGCCAGCAGTTTTGGCCAGGGTAGCAATCAGCCCCAGCATTTT. It codes for CASSFGQGSNQPQHF. J is TRBJ1-5 and V is TRBV27, with D perhaps matching TRBD1 (5 bases). This CDR3 is built from 15 residues. V lost 3 bases, J lost 0 bases, and 9 bases lay in between. In germline, CDR1 is MNHEY, CDR2 SMNVEV (reference sequence).